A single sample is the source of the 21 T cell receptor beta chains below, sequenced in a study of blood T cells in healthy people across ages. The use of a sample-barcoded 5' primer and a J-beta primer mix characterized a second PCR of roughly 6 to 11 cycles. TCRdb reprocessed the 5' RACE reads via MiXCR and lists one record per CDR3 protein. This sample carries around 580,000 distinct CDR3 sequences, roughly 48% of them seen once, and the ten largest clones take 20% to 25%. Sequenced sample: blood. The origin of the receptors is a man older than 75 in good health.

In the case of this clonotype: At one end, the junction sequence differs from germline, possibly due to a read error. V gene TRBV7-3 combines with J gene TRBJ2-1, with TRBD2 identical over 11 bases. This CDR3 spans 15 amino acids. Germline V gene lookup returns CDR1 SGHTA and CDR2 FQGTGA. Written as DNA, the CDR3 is TGTGTCAGCAGCTTAATTAGCGGGAGGGCCATTGAGCAGTTCTTC. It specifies CVSSLISGRAIEQFF.

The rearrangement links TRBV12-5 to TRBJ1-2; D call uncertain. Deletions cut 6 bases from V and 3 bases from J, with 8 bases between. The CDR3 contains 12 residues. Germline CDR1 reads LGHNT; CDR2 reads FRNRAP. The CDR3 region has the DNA TGTGCTAGTGGGGACTGGGACTATGGCTACACCTTC. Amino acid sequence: CASGDWDYGYTF.

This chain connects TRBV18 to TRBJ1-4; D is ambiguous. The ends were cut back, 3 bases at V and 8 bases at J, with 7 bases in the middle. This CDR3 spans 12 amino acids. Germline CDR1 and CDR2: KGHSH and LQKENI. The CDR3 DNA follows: TGTGCCAGCTCACCGGGCCCAGAAAAACTGTTTTTT. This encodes CASSPGPEKLFF. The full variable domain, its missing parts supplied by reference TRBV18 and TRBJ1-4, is NAGVMQNPRHLVRRRGQEARLRCSPMKGHSHVYWYRQLPEEGLKFMVYLQKENIIDESGMPKERFSAEFPKEGPSILRIQQVVRGDSAAYFCASSPGPEKLFFGSGTQLSVL.

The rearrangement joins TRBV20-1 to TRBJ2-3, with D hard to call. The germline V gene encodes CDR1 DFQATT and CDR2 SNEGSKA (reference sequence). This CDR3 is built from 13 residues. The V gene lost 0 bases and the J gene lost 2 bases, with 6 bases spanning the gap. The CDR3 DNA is TGCAGTGCTAGAGATCCGGTCACAGATACGCAGTATTTT. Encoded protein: CSARDPVTDTQYF.

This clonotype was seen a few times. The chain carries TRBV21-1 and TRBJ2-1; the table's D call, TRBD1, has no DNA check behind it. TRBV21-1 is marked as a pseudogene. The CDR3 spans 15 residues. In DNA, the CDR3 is TGTGCCAGCAGCAAACGAAAGACAGGGGGCAATGAGCAGTTCTTC. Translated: CASSKRKTGGNEQFF.

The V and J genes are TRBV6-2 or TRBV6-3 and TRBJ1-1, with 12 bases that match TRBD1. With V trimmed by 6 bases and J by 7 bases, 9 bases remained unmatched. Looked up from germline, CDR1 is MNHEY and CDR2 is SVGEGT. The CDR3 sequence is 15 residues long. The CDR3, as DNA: TGTGCCAGCAGACGCCTAGGGACAGGGGGCCATGAAGCTTTCTTT. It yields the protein CASRRLGTGGHEAFF.

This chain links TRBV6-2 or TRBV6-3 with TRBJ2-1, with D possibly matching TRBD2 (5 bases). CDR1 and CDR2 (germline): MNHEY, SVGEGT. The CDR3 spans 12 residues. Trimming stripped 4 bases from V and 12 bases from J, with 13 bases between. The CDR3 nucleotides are TGTGCCAGCAGTTCCTCCGGACTCGTGCAGTTCTTC. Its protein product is CASSSSGLVQFF.

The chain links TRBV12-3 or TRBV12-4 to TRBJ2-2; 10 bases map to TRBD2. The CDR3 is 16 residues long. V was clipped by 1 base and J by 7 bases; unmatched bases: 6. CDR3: CASSLDSGRLLGELFF. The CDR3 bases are TGTGCCAGCAGTTTAGATAGCGGGAGGCTCCTCGGGGAGCTGTTTTTT.

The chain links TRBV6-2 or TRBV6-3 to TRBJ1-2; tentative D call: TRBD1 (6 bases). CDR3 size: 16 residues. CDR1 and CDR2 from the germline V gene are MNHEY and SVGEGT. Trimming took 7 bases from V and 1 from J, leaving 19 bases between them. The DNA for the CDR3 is TGTGCCAGCACCGGCCCGCAGGGGAGGAATAACTATGGCTACACCTTC. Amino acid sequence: CASTGPQGRNNYGYTF.

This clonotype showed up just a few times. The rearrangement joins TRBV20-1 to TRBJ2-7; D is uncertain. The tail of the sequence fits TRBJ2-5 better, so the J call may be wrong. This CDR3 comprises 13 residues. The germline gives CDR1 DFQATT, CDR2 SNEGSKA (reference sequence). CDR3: CSAGETLPKTQYF. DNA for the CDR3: TGCAGTGCTGGCGAGACCCTCCCTAAGACCCAGTACTTC.

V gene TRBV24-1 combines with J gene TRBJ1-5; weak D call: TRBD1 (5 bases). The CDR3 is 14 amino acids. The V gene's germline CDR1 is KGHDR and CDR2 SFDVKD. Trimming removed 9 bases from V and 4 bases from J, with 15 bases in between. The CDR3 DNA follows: TGTGCCACCTCGGCGGGGGGGACTAATCAGCCCCAGCATTTT. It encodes CATSAGGTNQPQHF.

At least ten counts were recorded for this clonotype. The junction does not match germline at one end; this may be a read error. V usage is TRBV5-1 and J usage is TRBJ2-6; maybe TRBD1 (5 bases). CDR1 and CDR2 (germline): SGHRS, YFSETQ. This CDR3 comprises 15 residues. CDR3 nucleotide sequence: TGTGCCAGCAGTCTTACAGGATCTGGGGCCAACGTCCTGACTTTC. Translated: CASSLTGSGANVLTF.

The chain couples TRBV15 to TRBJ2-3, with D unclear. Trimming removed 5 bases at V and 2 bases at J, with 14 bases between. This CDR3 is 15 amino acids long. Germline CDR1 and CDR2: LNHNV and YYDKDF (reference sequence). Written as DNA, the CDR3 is TGTGCCACCAGCCTCGTCAAACTTAACACAGATACGCAGTATTTT. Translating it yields CATSLVKLNTDTQYF.

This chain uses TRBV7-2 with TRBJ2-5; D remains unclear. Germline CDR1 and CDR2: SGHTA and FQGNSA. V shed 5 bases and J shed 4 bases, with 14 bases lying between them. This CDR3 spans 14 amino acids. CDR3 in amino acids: CASSTTPWGETQYF. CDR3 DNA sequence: TGTGCCAGCAGCACCACCCCATGGGGAGAGACCCAGTACTTC.

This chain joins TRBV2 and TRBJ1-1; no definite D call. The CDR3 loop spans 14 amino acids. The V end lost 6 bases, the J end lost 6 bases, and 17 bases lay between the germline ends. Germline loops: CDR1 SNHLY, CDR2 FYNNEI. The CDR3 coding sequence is TGTGCCAGCAGACCCGCCAAAGGGTCCGCTGAAGCTTTCTTT. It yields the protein CASRPAKGSAEAFF.

The CDR3 reads CASSPGQGADYGYTF. The CDR3, as DNA: TGCGCCAGCAGCCCGGGGCAGGGGGCCGACTATGGCTACACCTTC. The chain couples TRBV5-1 to TRBJ1-2, with 8 nucleotides matching TRBD1. Looked up from germline, CDR1 is SGHRS and CDR2 is YFSETQ. The trim removed 4 bases at V and 3 bases at J, leaving 8 bases unmatched. The CDR3 runs 15 residues.

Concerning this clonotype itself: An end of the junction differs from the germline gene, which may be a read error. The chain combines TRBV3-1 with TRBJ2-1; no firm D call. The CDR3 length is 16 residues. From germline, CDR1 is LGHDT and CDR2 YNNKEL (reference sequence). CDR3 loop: CVSSQSGSSSYNEQFF. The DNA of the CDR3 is TGTGTCAGCAGCCAATCCGGGTCCAGCTCCTACAATGAGCAGTTCTTC.

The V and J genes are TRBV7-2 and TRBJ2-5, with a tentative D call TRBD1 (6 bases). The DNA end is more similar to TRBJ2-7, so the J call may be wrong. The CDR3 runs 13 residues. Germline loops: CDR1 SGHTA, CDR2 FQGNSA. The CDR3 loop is CASSQHGQYEQYF. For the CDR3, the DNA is TGTGCCAGCAGCCAACATGGACAGTACGAGCAGTACTTC.

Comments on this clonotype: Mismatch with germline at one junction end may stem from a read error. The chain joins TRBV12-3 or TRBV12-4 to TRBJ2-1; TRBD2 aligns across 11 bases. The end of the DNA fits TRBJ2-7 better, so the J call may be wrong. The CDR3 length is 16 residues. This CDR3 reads CTSSPGLAASYNEQYF. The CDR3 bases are TGTACCAGCAGTCCGGGACTAGCGGCGTCCTACAATGAGCAGTACTTC.

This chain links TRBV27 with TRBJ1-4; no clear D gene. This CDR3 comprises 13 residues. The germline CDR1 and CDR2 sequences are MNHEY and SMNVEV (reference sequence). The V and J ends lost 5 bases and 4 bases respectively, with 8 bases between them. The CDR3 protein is CASSPRFNEKLFF. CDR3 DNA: TGTGCCAGCAGTCCACGTTTTAATGAAAAACTGTTTTTT. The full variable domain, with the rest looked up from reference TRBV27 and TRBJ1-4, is EAQVTQNPRYLITVTGKKLTVTCSQNMNHEYMSWYRQDPGLGLRQIYYSMNVEVTDKGDVPEGYKVSRKEKRNFPLILESPSPNQTSLYFCASSPRFNEKLFFGSGTQLSVL.

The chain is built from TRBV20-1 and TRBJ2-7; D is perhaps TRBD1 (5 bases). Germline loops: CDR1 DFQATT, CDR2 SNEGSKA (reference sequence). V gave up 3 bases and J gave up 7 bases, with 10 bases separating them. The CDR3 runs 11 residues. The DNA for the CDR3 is TGCAGTGCTAGTGCAGGGCGTGAGCAGTACTTC. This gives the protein CSASAGREQYF.